This T cell receptor (beta chain) emerged from a study of blood T cell repertoires in COVID-19. About the research overall: The origin of the acute and convalescent COVID-19 samples was the United States, Italy and Spain. From T cells, B-cell-depleted T cells, or PBMCs came the material, which was cDNA or gDNA.

Those enrolled in Seattle joined during active infection and were followed longitudinally afterward. The V gene end was trimmed by 5 bases and the J gene end by 6 bases; junction bases not matched to a gene: 8. The CDR3 sequence is 15 residues long. Germline V gene lookup returns CDR1 SEHNR and CDR2 FQNEAQ (reference sequence). Study processing details: Estimated nucleated cell counts came from reference gene primer amplification. Repertoires were generated with immunoSEQ multiplex PCR, while TCRdb's copy carries only in-frame clones and drops some. The V and J calls and clone size come from that table; D and trimming were worked out from the DNA. Of roughly 180,000 clones listed, roughly 83% are singletons.

This receptor was identified in a woman in her 40s with COVID-19, enrolled during active disease. V usage is TRBV7-9 and J usage is TRBJ2-1; 9 bases align to TRBD1. Sequencing used peripheral blood. The CDR3 sequence is CASSPGTGIFNEQFF. The CDR3 bases are TGTGCCAGCAGCCCCGGGACAGGGATTTTCAATGAGCAGTTCTTC.